The entry below describes one T cell receptor beta chain. No antigen is known for it. No conserved phenylalanine or tryptophan ends this CDR3, so it is likely a read error. No DNA is shown, since the ends of the CDR3 on it are uncertain; the CDR3 is the one TCRdb lists. The CDR3 is made up of 14 amino acids, end residues included. These data originate in a study of tumor-infiltrating lymphocytes in primary liver carcinoma. Study as a whole: Between 4.2 and 10 cm across, the tumors were all of stage T1-T3 N0M0. Sequenced samples came back with roughly 3.5 to 7.13 million productive TCRbeta reads, and the counts looked alike across tissue types. Study-level results: Lower overlap was observed for tumor-adjacent and tumor-blood pairs relative to tumor region pairs. Tumors had a top-250-clone fraction that was significantly higher than blood (p = 0.039).

Unsorted bulk tissue, roughly 20-33 mg of it, served as the source for co-extraction of RNA and DNA. Synthesis of TCR beta cDNA was carried out from 500 ng total RNA with a constant-region primer. It was through three nested multiplex PCR rounds of slightly modified ARM-PCR that TCR beta libraries arose. Primers for the first two PCR rounds were TRBV1-TRBV30 forward primers and a C-beta reverse primer (approximately 10 cycles per round). A single record per CDR3 protein comes from TCRdb applying MiXCR to the multiplex PCR reads. The data hold approximately 30,000 distinct CDR3 sequences, with around 66% observed a single time.

The sequence was collected from a woman between 25 and 40 years old with primary liver carcinoma and hepatitis B virus infection. The chain has TRBV12-3 or TRBV12-4 and TRBJ2-3; TRBD2 was called by the table and not checked on the DNA. Sequencing used liver tumor tissue from sampling region 3. The subset was: tumor region T3, left-lateral pole. CDR3 loop: CASRTGGATDTLYS.